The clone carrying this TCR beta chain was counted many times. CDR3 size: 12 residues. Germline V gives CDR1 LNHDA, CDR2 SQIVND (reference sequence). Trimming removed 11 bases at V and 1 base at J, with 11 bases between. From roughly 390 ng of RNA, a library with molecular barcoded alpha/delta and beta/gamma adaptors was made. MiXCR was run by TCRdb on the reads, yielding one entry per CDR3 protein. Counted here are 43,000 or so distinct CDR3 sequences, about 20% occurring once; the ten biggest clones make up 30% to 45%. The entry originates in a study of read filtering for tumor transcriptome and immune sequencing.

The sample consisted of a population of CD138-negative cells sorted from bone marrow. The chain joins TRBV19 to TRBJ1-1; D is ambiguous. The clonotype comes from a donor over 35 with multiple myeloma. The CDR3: CASLDPNTEAFF. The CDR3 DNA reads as TGTGCCTCACTGGACCCGAACACTGAAGCTTTCTTT.